A single sample gave rise to the 11 T cell receptor beta chains below, sequenced in a study of blood T cells in healthy people across ages. Sample-barcoded 5' priming and a J-beta primer mix drove a second PCR of roughly 6 to 12 cycles. A single record per CDR3 protein comes from TCRdb applying MiXCR to the 5' RACE reads. The table records roughly 1,800,000 distinct CDR3 sequences, roughly 49% of them present only once. Sequenced input: blood. These TCRs come from a woman aged 40 to 49 in good health.

This clonotype came up a few times. This chain joins TRBV6-5 and TRBJ2-1; 9 bases are shared with TRBD1. Germline CDR1 and CDR2: MNHEY and SVGAGI. This CDR3 has 17 amino acids. J lost 1 base, V lost 5 bases, and 9 bases had no gene match. The CDR3 reads CASSLQGGTGSYNEQFF. The CDR3 DNA follows: TGTGCCAGCAGTCTACAGGGCGGGACAGGGTCCTACAATGAGCAGTTCTTC.

The gene calls are TRBV20-1 and TRBJ2-1, with TRBD2 matching over 7 bases. CDR3 length equals 14 residues. The V and J ends lost 5 bases and 5 bases, in that order; junction bases with no gene match: 9. Germline CDR1 and CDR2: DFQATT and SNEGSKA (reference sequence). In DNA, the CDR3 is TGCAGTGCTCCTTGGACTAGACCAAACAATGAGCAGTTCTTC. This encodes CSAPWTRPNNEQFF.

This chain links TRBV7-2 with TRBJ2-1, with 8 bases matching TRBD2. In germline, CDR1 is SGHTA, CDR2 FQGNSA. V shed 3 bases, J shed 7 bases, and the junction held 8 bases outside the gene matches. This CDR3 comprises 15 residues. The CDR3 here is CASSFHSGLVNEQFF. As DNA, the CDR3 is TGTGCCAGCAGCTTTCACTCGGGACTAGTGAATGAGCAGTTCTTC. The whole variable domain, remainder taken from reference TRBV7-2 and TRBJ2-1, is GAGVSQSPSNKVTEKGKDVELRCDPISGHTALYWYRQSLGQGLEFLIYFQGNSAPDKSGLPSDRFSAERTGGSVSTLTIQRTQQEDSAVYLCASSFHSGLVNEQFFGPGTRLTVL.

J is TRBJ2-4 and V is TRBV27; D tentatively reads TRBD1 or TRBD2 (7 bases each). The last part of the DNA fits TRBJ2-7 better; the J call may be wrong. This CDR3 is 16 amino acids long. Per germline, CDR1 MNHEY and CDR2 SMNVEV (reference sequence). CDR3 sequence reads: CASSLSSGGVLHEQYF. As DNA, the CDR3 is TGTGCCAGCAGTTTATCGTCAGGGGGGGTCCTCCACGAGCAGTACTTC.

The CDR3 region has the DNA TGTGCCAGCAGCCCCAATCCATACGAGCAGTACTTC. Translating it yields CASSPNPYEQYF. The rearrangement joins TRBV6-5 to TRBJ2-7, with D hard to call. The CDR3 is 12 residues long. The germline V gene encodes CDR1 MNHEY and CDR2 SVGAGI. V lost 6 bases to trimming and J lost 4 bases, with 10 bases between them.

On this clonotype itself: This clone may be a read error of a much larger clone one base away. The chain employs TRBV28 and TRBJ2-3; 11 nucleotides match TRBD2. With V trimmed by 10 bases and J by 5 bases, 8 bases remained unmatched. Germline CDR1 is MDHEN and CDR2 is SYDVKM. The CDR3 is made up of 14 amino acids. The CDR3, as DNA: TGTGCCATCCAGGGACTAGCGGCAGGAGATACGCAGTATTTT. This codes for CAIQGLAAGDTQYF.

CDR3 DNA sequence: TGCAGTGCTAGAGGGGTGCAGCCCCAGCATTTT. Encoded protein: CSARGVQPQHF. This sequence joins TRBV20-1 and TRBJ1-5; D gene unclear. The V gene lost 1 base and the J gene lost 7 bases, with 5 bases spanning the gap. Germline loops: CDR1 DFQATT, CDR2 SNEGSKA (reference sequence). The CDR3 consists of 11 residues.

This clonotype has just a few counts. J is TRBJ2-3 and V is TRBV7-8, with D possibly called TRBD1 or TRBD2 (5 bases each). From germline, CDR1 is SGHVS and CDR2 FQNEAQ. CDR3 length equals 15 residues. V was shortened by 3 bases and J by 5 bases, with 15 bases between the two germline ends. The chain's CDR3 is CASSFLRGTQDTQYF. CDR3 DNA sequence: TGTGCCAGCAGCTTTCTACGTGGGACCCAAGATACGCAGTATTTT.

The genes are TRBV5-1 and TRBJ2-1; D gene unclear. The germline gives CDR1 SGHRS, CDR2 YFSETQ. The CDR3 length is 12 residues. The germline V and J ends were trimmed by 5 bases and 5 bases, with 8 bases remaining between them. The CDR3 reads CASRIVNNEQFF. The DNA for the CDR3 is TGCGCCAGCAGAATCGTGAACAATGAGCAGTTCTTC.

This clonotype was counted only a few times. CDR3 nucleotides: TGTGCCAGCAGCGAGACAGGGGAGGCCTACGAGCAGTACTTC. This sequence encodes CASSETGEAYEQYF. The V gene is TRBV6-5, the J gene TRBJ2-7; 8 bases are shared with TRBD1. The germline V gene has CDR1 MNHEY and CDR2 SVGAGI. Trimming cost V 6 bases and J 2 bases; bases outside gene matches: 6. The CDR3 extends over 14 amino acids.

The chain recombines TRBV10-2 with TRBJ2-7, with D perhaps TRBD1 (6 bases). V was trimmed by 8 bases and J by 4 bases, leaving 12 bases between them. The germline V gene has CDR1 WSHSY and CDR2 SAAADI. The CDR3 is 12 amino acids. The CDR3 spells CASEGTPYEQYF. CDR3 nucleotide sequence: TGCGCCAGCGAAGGGACACCGTACGAGCAGTACTTC.